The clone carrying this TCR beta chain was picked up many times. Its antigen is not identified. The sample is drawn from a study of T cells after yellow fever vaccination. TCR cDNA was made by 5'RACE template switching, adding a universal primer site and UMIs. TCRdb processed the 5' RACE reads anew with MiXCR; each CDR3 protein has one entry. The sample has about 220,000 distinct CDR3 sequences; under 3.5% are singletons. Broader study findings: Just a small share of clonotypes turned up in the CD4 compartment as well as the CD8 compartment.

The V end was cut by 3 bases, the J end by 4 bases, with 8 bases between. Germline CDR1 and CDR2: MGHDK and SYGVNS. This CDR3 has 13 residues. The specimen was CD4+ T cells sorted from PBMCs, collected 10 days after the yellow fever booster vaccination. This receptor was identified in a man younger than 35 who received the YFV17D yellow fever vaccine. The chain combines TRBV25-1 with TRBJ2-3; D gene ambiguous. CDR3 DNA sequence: TGTGCCAGCAGTGATAGGTGGGCAGATACGCAGTATTTT. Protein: CASSDRWADTQYF. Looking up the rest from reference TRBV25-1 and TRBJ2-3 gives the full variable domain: EADIYQTPRYLVIGTGKKITLECSQTMGHDKMYWYQQDPGMELHLIHYSYGVNSTEKGDLSSESTVSRIRTEHFPLTLESARPSHTSQYLCASSDRWADTQYFGPGTRLTVL.